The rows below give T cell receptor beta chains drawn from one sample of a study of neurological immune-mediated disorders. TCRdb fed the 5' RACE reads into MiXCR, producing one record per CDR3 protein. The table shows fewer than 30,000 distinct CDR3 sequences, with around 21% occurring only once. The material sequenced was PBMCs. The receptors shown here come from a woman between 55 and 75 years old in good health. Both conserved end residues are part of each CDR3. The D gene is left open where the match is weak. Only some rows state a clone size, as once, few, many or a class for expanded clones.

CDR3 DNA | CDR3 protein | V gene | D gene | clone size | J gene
TGCGCCAGCAGCCGGGACAGAAATCAGCCCCAGCATTTT | CASSRDRNQPQHF | TRBV5-1 | TRBD1 | many | TRBJ1-5
TGCAGTGGAAACAGGCTACTTGAAGCTTTCTTT | CSGNRLLEAFF | TRBV20-1 | . | many | TRBJ1-1
TGTGCCATCAGTGTCCTTCCGGTCAATGAGCAGTTCTTC | CAISVLPVNEQFF | TRBV10-3 | . | many | TRBJ2-1
TGCAGTGCTTGGGACTCCGTAGGAGATACGCAGTATTTT | CSAWDSVGDTQYF | TRBV20-1 | . | . | TRBJ2-3
TGTGCCAGCTCCCGGACAGTCAACACCGGGGAGCTGTTTTTT | CASSRTVNTGELFF | TRBV9 | . | many | TRBJ2-2
TGTGCCAGCAGCTTTAACTCCCATACCGGGGAGCTGTTTTTT | CASSFNSHTGELFF | TRBV7-7 | . | many | TRBJ2-2
TGTGCCAGCAGCCCAGCAAACTGGGAGTCAGATACGCAGTATTTT | CASSPANWESDTQYF | TRBV11-2 | . | many | TRBJ2-3
TGTGCCAGCACTCAAGACTCAGGGGTAGGCGAGCAGTACTTC | CASTQDSGVGEQYF | TRBV21-1 | . | many | TRBJ2-7
TGTGCCAGCAGCTCCCAGAGGACTGGGGCCAACGTCCTGACTTTC | CASSSQRTGANVLTF | TRBV7-3 | . | . | TRBJ2-6
TGTGCCACCAGTGATCTTCAGGGTAAGGAACTGTTTTTT | CATSDLQGKELFF | TRBV24-1 | . | . | TRBJ1-4
TGTGCCAGCAGGCCGGGGTCTAGCACAGATACGCAGTATTTT | CASRPGSSTDTQYF | TRBV28 | . | many | TRBJ2-3
TGTGCCAGCAGCGTAGTGTCAGGGAGCAATGAGCAGTTCTTC | CASSVVSGSNEQFF | TRBV9 | . | many | TRBJ2-1
TGCAGTGCCCTCTATAATATGAACACTGAAGCTTTCTTT | CSALYNMNTEAFF | TRBV20-1 | . | many | TRBJ1-1
TGCAGTGCTAGGCGACAGACTAGCACAGATACGCAGTATTTT | CSARRQTSTDTQYF | TRBV20-1 | . | many | TRBJ2-3
TGTGCCAGCAGTTTTAACAGGGGGCGCGAAGGCTACACCTTC | CASSFNRGREGYTF | TRBV12-3/TRBV12-4 | TRBD1 | many | TRBJ1-2
TGCGCCAGCAGCTTGGGGGTAGAGGCTCAGTACTTC | CASSLGVEAQYF | TRBV5-1 | . | many | TRBJ2-4
TGCAGTGCTGACTCAGGGCAAGCCACCACAGATACGCAGTATTTT | CSADSGQATTDTQYF | TRBV20-1 | . | many | TRBJ2-3
TGTGCCAGCAGCTCCGGGACTAGCAGTGGTGAGCAGTTCTTC | CASSSGTSSGEQFF | TRBV7-8 | TRBD2 | many | TRBJ2-1
TGTGCCAGCAGCTTAGACAGGGGGCTAAATGGCTACACCTTC | CASSLDRGLNGYTF | TRBV7-2 | TRBD1 | many | TRBJ1-2